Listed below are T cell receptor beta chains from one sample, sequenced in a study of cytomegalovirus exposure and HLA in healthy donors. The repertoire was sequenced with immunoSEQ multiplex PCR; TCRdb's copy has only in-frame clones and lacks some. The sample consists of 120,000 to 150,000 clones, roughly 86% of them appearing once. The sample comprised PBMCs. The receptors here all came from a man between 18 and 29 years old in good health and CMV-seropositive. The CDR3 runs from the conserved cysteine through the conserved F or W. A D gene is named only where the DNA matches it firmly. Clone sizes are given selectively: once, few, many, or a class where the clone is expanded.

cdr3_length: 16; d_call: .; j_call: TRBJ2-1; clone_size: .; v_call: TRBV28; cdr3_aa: CASSPNGLPSYNEQFF; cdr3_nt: TGTGCCAGCAGCCCCAATGGGCTACCCTCCTACAATGAGCAGTTCTTC
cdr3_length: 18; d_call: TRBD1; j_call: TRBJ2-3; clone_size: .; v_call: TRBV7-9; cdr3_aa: CASSLAPFTGGFTDTQYF; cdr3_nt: TGTGCCAGCAGCTTAGCTCCCTTCACAGGGGGTTTCACAGATACGCAGTATTTT
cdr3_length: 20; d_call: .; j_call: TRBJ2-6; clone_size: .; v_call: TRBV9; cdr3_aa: CASSLSSRVRGGSGANVLTF; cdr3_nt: TGTGCCAGCAGCCTATCGAGTAGGGTTCGAGGAGGATCTGGGGCCAACGTCCTGACTTTC
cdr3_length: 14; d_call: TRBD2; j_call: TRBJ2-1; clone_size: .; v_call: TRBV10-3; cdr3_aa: CAISEWEGLREQFF; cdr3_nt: TGTGCCATCAGTGAGTGGGAGGGCCTACGGGAGCAGTTCTTC
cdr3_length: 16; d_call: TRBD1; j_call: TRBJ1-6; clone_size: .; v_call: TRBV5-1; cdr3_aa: CASSSIWTGGNSPLHF; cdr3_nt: TGCGCCAGCAGCTCGATTTGGACAGGGGGTAATTCACCCCTCCACTTT
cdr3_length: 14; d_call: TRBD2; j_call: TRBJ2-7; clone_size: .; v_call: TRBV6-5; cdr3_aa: CASRGRGLAAEQYF; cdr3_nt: TGTGCCAGCAGGGGGAGGGGACTAGCTGCGGAGCAGTACTTC
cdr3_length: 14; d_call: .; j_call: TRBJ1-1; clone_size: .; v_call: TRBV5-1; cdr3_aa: CASSLVGGYTEAFF; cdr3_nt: TGCGCCAGCAGCTTGGTGGGAGGGTACACTGAAGCTTTCTTT
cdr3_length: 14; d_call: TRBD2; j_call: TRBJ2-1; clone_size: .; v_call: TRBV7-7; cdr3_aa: CASSLAGGDNEQFF; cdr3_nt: TGTGCTAGCAGCTTAGCGGGAGGAGACAATGAGCAGTTCTTC
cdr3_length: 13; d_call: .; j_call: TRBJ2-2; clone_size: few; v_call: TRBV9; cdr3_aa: CASGKGDTGELFF; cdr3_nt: TGTGCCAGCGGGAAGGGAGACACCGGGGAGCTGTTTTTT
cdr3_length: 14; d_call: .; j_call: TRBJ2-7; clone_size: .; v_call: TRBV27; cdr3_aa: CASSARGGFNEQYF; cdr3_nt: TGTGCCAGCAGCGCCCGAGGTGGCTTTAACGAGCAGTACTTC
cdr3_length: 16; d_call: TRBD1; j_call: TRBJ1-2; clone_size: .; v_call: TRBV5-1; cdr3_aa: CASSLRTGSLSYGYTF; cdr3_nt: TGCGCCAGCAGCTTGAGGACAGGGTCCTTATCTTATGGCTACACCTTC
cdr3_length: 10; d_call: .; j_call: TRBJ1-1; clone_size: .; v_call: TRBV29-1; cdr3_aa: CSVPGLEAFF; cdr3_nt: TGCAGCGTTCCAGGTCTCGAAGCTTTCTTT
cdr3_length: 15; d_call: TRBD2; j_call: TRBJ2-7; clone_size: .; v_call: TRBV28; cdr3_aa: CASSSGGVTFYEQYF; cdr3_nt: TGTGCCAGCAGCTCGGGGGGGGTCACCTTCTACGAGCAGTACTTC
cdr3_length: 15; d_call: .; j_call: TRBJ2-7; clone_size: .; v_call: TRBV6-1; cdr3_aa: CASSEPRTATYEQYF; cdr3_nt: TGTGCCAGCAGTGAACCAAGGACAGCTACCTACGAGCAGTACTTC
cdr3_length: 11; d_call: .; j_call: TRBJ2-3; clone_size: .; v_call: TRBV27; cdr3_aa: CASSFRDTQYF; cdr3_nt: TGTGCCAGCAGTTTCAGAGATACGCAGTATTTT
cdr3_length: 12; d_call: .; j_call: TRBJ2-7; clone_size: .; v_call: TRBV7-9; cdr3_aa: CASSFAADEQYF; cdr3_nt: TGTGCCAGCAGCTTCGCGGCGGACGAGCAGTACTTC
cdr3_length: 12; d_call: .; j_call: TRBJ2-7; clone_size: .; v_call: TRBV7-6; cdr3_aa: CASSLVSDEQYF; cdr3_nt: TGTGCCAGCAGCTTAGTTAGCGACGAGCAGTACTTC
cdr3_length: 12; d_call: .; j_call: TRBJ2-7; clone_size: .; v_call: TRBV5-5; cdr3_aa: CASGGYTYEQYF; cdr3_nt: TGTGCCAGCGGAGGGTACACCTACGAGCAGTACTTC